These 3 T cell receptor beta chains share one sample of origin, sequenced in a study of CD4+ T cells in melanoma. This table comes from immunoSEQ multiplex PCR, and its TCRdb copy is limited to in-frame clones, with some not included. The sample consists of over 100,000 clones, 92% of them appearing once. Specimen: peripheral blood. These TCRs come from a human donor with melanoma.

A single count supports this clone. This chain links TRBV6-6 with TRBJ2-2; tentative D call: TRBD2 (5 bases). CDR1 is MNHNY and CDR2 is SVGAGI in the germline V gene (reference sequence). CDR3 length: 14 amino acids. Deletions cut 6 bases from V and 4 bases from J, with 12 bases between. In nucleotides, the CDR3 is TGTGCCAGCAGGTTGGGAGAAGGCACCGGGGAGCTGTTTTTT. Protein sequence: CASRLGEGTGELFF.

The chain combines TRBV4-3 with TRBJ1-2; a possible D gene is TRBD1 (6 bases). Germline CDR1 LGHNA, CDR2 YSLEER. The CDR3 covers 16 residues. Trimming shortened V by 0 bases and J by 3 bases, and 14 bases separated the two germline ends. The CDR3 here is CASSQDFGGRDYGYTF. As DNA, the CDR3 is TGCGCCAGCAGCCAAGATTTTGGGGGGCGGGACTATGGCTACACCTTC.

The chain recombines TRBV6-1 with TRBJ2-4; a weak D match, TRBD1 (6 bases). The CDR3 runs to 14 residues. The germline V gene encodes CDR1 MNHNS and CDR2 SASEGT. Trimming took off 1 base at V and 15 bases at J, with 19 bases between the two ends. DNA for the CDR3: TGTGCCAGCAGTGAAGTGGGTACAGGGTTAGCCGGGTACTTC. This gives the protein CASSEVGTGLAGYF.